Following are 10 T cell receptor beta chains from one sample sequenced in a study of neoadjuvant nivolumab and ipilimumab in lung cancer. Profiling relied on immunoSEQ multiplex PCR, and the TCRdb table lists in-frame clones only, not all of them. The repertoire has some 20,000 clones, roughly 79% of them found once; the top ten carry around 9.2%. Specimen: tumor tissue, collected after neoadjuvant nivolumab, alone or with ipilimumab, at or shortly before surgery. Receptors originate from an adult with non-small cell lung cancer.

This clone ranks as medium-sized. The chain links TRBV19 to TRBJ1-3; D unclear. This CDR3 spans 12 amino acids. The germline V gene encodes CDR1 LNHDA and CDR2 SQIVND (reference sequence). V shed 8 bases and J shed 0 bases, with 5 bases lying between them. The CDR3 sequence: CASLSSGNTIYF. The CDR3 region has the DNA TGTGCCAGTCTCTCCTCTGGAAACACCATATATTTT.

The chain is built from TRBV7-2 and TRBJ2-5; 15 nucleotides align to TRBD2. Trimming took 1 base from V and 5 from J; bases not matched to a gene: 8. In germline, CDR1 is SGHTA, CDR2 FQGNSA. CDR3 length: 18 residues. CDR3 protein: CASSLVGTSGGRGETQYF. The CDR3, as DNA: TGTGCCAGCAGCTTAGTTGGGACTAGCGGGGGGCGAGGGGAGACCCAGTACTTC.

As DNA, the CDR3 is TGTGCCAGCAGGTTCCGAGAGGGAGGTCCCTACTACAATGAGCAGTTCTTC. Protein sequence: CASRFREGGPYYNEQFF. This chain links TRBV11-2 with TRBJ2-1; weak D call: TRBD2 (6 bases). Germline lookup yields CDR1 SGHAT and CDR2 FQNNGV. Trimming cost V 6 bases and J 3 bases, with 21 bases left between them. The CDR3 totals 17 residues.

J is TRBJ2-7 and V is TRBV7-9, with 9 nucleotides matching TRBD1. Germline CDR1 SEHNR, CDR2 FQNEAQ (reference sequence). The CDR3 spans 14 residues. Trimming at V came to 5 bases and at J to 3 bases, leaving 5 bases not matched to a gene. The CDR3 sequence is CASSVGQGHYEQYF. DNA for the CDR3: TGTGCCAGCAGCGTGGGACAGGGCCACTACGAGCAGTACTTC.

This rearrangement joins TRBV5-6 to TRBJ1-5; D not certain. Germline CDR1 and CDR2: SGHDT and YYEEEE. The V end was cut by 0 bases, the J end by 3 bases, with 10 bases between. The CDR3 sequence is 15 residues long. This CDR3 is CASSLGRTYNQPQHF. The CDR3 nucleotides are TGTGCCAGCAGCTTGGGCCGAACCTACAATCAGCCCCAGCATTTT.

The chain combines TRBV29-1 with TRBJ2-2; 7 nucleotides match TRBD1. The CDR3 extends over 13 amino acids. J gave up 6 bases and V 0 bases, and 1 base lay outside the gene matches. Germline CDR1 and CDR2: SQVTM and ANQGSEA. CDR3: CSVEEGGAGELFF. DNA of the CDR3: TGCAGCGTTGAAGAAGGGGGCGCCGGGGAGCTGTTTTTT.

V is TRBV4-1 and J is TRBJ2-7; D tentatively fits TRBD1 or TRBD2 (5 bases each). V was cut by 0 bases and J by 4 bases, with 16 bases left in between. Germline lookup yields CDR1 MGHRA and CDR2 YSYEKL. This CDR3 spans 16 amino acids. The CDR3 here is CASSQELGALLYEQYF. The CDR3 nucleotides are TGCGCCAGCAGCCAAGAACTCGGGGCGTTATTATACGAGCAGTACTTC.

The count of this clone is one. V gene TRBV4-3 combines with J gene TRBJ1-2, with D hard to call. V dropped 1 base and J dropped 2 bases, with 11 bases sitting between them. The CDR3 is 15 amino acids. The germline CDR1 and CDR2 sequences are LGHNA and YSLEER. This CDR3 reads CASSQVWAANYGYTF. CDR3 in DNA: TGCGCCAGCAGCCAAGTGTGGGCCGCCAACTATGGCTACACCTTC.

V gene TRBV7-2 combines with J gene TRBJ2-3, with 8 bases identical to TRBD2. The germline V gene encodes CDR1 SGHTA and CDR2 FQGNSA. This CDR3 has 16 amino acids. The J segment lost 2 bases and the V segment lost 5 bases, leaving 9 bases of the junction unmatched. The CDR3 loop is CASSLSGRGATDTQYF. CDR3 bases: TGTGCCAGCAGCCTGAGCGGGCGGGGGGCCACAGATACGCAGTATTTT.

This clone was observed a few times. The rearrangement joins TRBV4-1 to TRBJ1-3; D is ambiguous. The CDR3 covers 17 residues. Trimming stripped 1 base from V and 4 bases from J, with 17 bases between. Germline V CDR1 and CDR2: MGHRA, YSYEKL. DNA of the CDR3: TGCGCCAGCAGCCAAGCACCGTCATGGGCGAGCGGAAACACCATATATTTT. Its translation is CASSQAPSWASGNTIYF.